One sample yielded the 20 T cell receptor beta chains listed below, sequenced in a study of T cell responses to AZD1222 COVID-19 vaccine. This table comes from immunoSEQ multiplex PCR, and its TCRdb copy is limited to in-frame clones, with some not included. The sample has around 100,000 clones, 87% seen once. The sample consisted of peripheral blood, taken on day 0 of AZD1222 vaccination. The receptors were gathered from an adult in good health.

CDR3 DNA sequence: TGTGCCAGCAGTTTCACCGGCAATCAGCCCCAGCATTTT. Amino acid sequence: CASSFTGNQPQHF. J is TRBJ1-5 and V is TRBV12-3 or TRBV12-4; the D is unclear. Trimming left V 3 bases short and J 2 bases short, with 5 bases between. The CDR3 spans 13 residues.

CDR3 nucleotides: TGTGCCAGCAGCCCCAGGGCAGAGGGGGCGGCGGGAGAGCAGTACGTC. It is translated as CASSPRAEGAAGEQYV. The rearrangement uses TRBV7-9 and TRBJ2-7; a possible D gene is TRBD1 (7 bases). Germline CDR1 reads SEHNR; CDR2 reads FQNEAQ (reference sequence). V gave up 5 bases and J gave up 7 bases, with 24 bases separating them. The CDR3 contains 16 residues.

This chain uses TRBV7-2 with TRBJ1-6, with TRBD1 identical over 9 bases. The germline gives CDR1 SGHTA, CDR2 FQGNSA. Germline trimming cut 5 bases from V and 10 bases from J; bases unmatched to any gene: 6. This CDR3 has 14 residues. The CDR3 DNA follows: TGTGCCAGCAGCGCGGGACAGGGATACTCACCCCTCCACTTT. Translated: CASSAGQGYSPLHF.

The chain employs TRBV29-1 and TRBJ1-5, with D possibly matching TRBD1 (6 bases). Germline CDR1 SQVTM, CDR2 ANQGSEA. V was cut by 6 bases and J by 4 bases, with 16 bases left in between. This CDR3 has 14 amino acids. CDR3 sequence: CSVKGGTPNQPQHF. CDR3 nucleotide sequence: TGCAGCGTAAAGGGGGGGACTCCGAATCAGCCCCAGCATTTT.

V usage is TRBV5-1 and J usage is TRBJ1-4, with D maybe TRBD1 (5 bases). This CDR3 region has 15 residues. The ends were cut back, 4 bases at V and 0 bases at J, with 10 bases in the middle. Germline V CDR1 and CDR2: SGHRS, YFSETQ. CDR3 DNA: TGCGCCAGCAGCCCCGTAGGGGCAACTAATGAAAAACTGTTTTTT. Translated: CASSPVGATNEKLFF.

V is TRBV6-2 or TRBV6-3 and J is TRBJ2-1; D unclear. The CDR3 runs to 15 residues. Trimming removed 2 bases at V and 8 bases at J, with 16 bases between. Germline assignment: CDR1 MNHEY and CDR2 SVGEGT. The CDR3 nucleotides read TGTGCCAGCAGTTACCCAGTTGGACGGCCGGATGAGCAGTTCTTC. It encodes CASSYPVGRPDEQFF.

About this clone: The junction departs from the called germline gene at one end, perhaps through a read error. The chain recombines TRBV19 with TRBJ1-1; D not resolved. The CDR3 is made up of 11 amino acids. From germline, CDR1 is LNHDA and CDR2 SQIVND (reference sequence). CDR3 sequence: CASSISLRVGF. CDR3 in DNA: TGTGCCAGTAGTATCTCATTAAGGGTCGGATTT.

The rearrangement uses TRBV3-1 (or the pseudogene TRBV3-2) and TRBJ1-1; tentative D call: TRBD1 (5 bases). The length of the CDR3 is 12 residues. CDR1 LGHDT and CDR2 YNNKEL come from the germline V gene (reference sequence). The ends were cut back, 1 base at V and 13 bases at J, with 13 bases in the middle. CDR3: CASSQGDSQNFF. As DNA, the CDR3 is TGTGCCAGCAGCCAAGGGGACTCCCAGAATTTCTTT.

The chain carries TRBV9 and TRBJ1-4; 8 nucleotides align to TRBD1. Unmatched junction bases numbered 6, after V lost 3 bases and J lost 8 bases. This CDR3 comprises 14 residues. The germline V gene encodes CDR1 SGDLS and CDR2 YYNGEE. The CDR3 is CASSATGVVEKLFF. The CDR3 DNA reads TGTGCCAGCAGCGCGACAGGGGTGGTAGAAAAACTGTTTTTT.

The J gene is TRBJ2-5, the V gene TRBV6-4; either TRBD1 or TRBD2 may fit D (5 bases each). CDR3 length equals 18 residues. Deletions cut 2 bases from V and 4 bases from J, with 23 bases between. The germline gives CDR1 MRHNA, CDR2 SNTAGT. CDR3 nucleotides: TGTGCCAGCAGTGACCCGGCGCACGGGACGCCGCCTAGAGAGACCCAGTACTTC. Encoded protein: CASSDPAHGTPPRETQYF.

The chain recombines TRBV6-4 with TRBJ2-3; D uncertain. The V and J ends lost 4 bases and 0 bases respectively, with 8 bases between them. CDR1 and CDR2 (germline): MRHNA, SNTAGT. The CDR3 length is 14 residues. The CDR3 spells CASSARASTDTQYF. In DNA form, the CDR3 reads TGTGCCAGCAGTGCGCGAGCTAGCACAGATACGCAGTATTTT.

The V gene is TRBV7-9, the J gene TRBJ2-3; D is undetermined. The CDR3 sequence is 13 residues long. The germline V gene has CDR1 SEHNR and CDR2 FQNEAQ (reference sequence). Trimming cost V 5 bases and J 5 bases, with 11 bases left between them. The CDR3 nucleotides are TGTGCCAGCAGCCCCCTCACCGGAGATACGCAGTATTTT. This sequence encodes CASSPLTGDTQYF.

This chain joins TRBV19 and TRBJ1-2; 7 bases agree with TRBD1. There are 13 residues in the CDR3. J lost 6 bases, V lost 7 bases, and 8 bases had no gene match. CDR1 and CDR2 from the germline V gene are LNHDA and SQIVND (reference sequence). The CDR3 nucleotides read TGTGCCAGTAATCCTGACAGGGAGGATGGCTACACCTTC. Residues: CASNPDREDGYTF.

In this sample, this clone turned up once. The chain employs TRBV2 and TRBJ2-1, with 8 bases identical to TRBD2. From germline, CDR1 is SNHLY and CDR2 FYNNEI. V shed 7 bases, J shed 5 bases, and the junction held 10 bases outside the gene matches. CDR3 length: 15 residues. The CDR3 protein is CASTQRAGGNNEQFF. CDR3 nucleotides: TGTGCCAGCACCCAAAGGGCGGGAGGTAACAATGAGCAGTTCTTC.

This rearrangement joins TRBV5-5 to TRBJ2-3; 8 bases match TRBD2. The CDR3 extends over 16 amino acids. CDR1 and CDR2 from the germline V gene are SGHKS and YYEKEE (reference sequence). The ends lost 0 bases at V and 0 bases at J; junction bases unmatched: 3. The CDR3 region is CASSLGSGGSTDTQYF. The CDR3 DNA reads as TGTGCCAGCAGCTTGGGGTCGGGAGGGAGCACAGATACGCAGTATTTT.

This clone was observed a handful of times. The chain joins TRBV7-2 to TRBJ2-1, with D perhaps matching TRBD1 or TRBD2 (6 bases each). Germline V lookup: CDR1 SGHTA, CDR2 FQGNSA. The CDR3 contains 14 residues. V was cut by 1 base and J by 6 bases, with 10 bases left in between. This CDR3 reads CASSLGGAINEQFF. The CDR3 coding sequence is TGTGCCAGCAGCTTAGGGGGGGCGATCAATGAGCAGTTCTTC.

This clone was observed a few times. V and J are TRBV10-3 and TRBJ1-5; TRBD1 matches at 9 bases. This CDR3 comprises 13 residues. The germline CDR1 and CDR2 sequences are ENHRY and SYGVKD. Germline trimming cut 10 bases from V and 5 bases from J; bases unmatched to any gene: 6. The CDR3 loop reads CANQQGADQPQHF. CDR3 DNA sequence: TGTGCCAACCAACAGGGGGCGGATCAGCCCCAGCATTTT.

The chain recombines TRBV4-2 with TRBJ1-2, with D tentatively TRBD1 (5 bases). This CDR3 is built from 13 residues. Germline CDR1 LGHNA, CDR2 YNFKEQ. Trimming left V 1 base short and J 8 bases short, with 11 bases between. As DNA, the CDR3 is TGTGCCAGCAGCCAAGGCCAGGGCCTAGGCTACACCTTC. It is translated as CASSQGQGLGYTF.

The rearrangement uses TRBV11-3 and TRBJ2-3, with a possible D match to TRBD2 (6 bases). The germline V and J ends were trimmed by 0 bases and 2 bases, with 9 bases remaining between them. There are 15 residues in the CDR3. Germline CDR1 reads SGHNT; CDR2 reads YENEEA. The CDR3 here is CASSLDSGSTDTQYF. In nucleotides, the CDR3 is TGTGCCAGCAGCTTAGATAGCGGATCCACAGATACGCAGTATTTT.

J is TRBJ1-6 and V is TRBV5-1, with 7 bases matching TRBD1. The germline V gene encodes CDR1 SGHRS and CDR2 YFSETQ. The CDR3 covers 15 residues. Trimming took 4 bases from V and 5 from J; bases not matched to a gene: 6. In DNA form, the CDR3 reads TGCGCCAGCAGCGAGGGGACAGCAAATAATTCACCCCTCCACTTT. This translates into CASSEGTANNSPLHF.